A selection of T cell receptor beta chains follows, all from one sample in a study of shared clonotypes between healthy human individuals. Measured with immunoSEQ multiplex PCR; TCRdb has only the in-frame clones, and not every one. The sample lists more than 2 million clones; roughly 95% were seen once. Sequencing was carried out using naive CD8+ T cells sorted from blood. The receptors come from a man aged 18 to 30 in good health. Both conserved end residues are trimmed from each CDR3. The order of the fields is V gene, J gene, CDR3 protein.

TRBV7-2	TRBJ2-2	ASSSDPRGELF
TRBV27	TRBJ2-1	ASSFSTGFPYNEQF
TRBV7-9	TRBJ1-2	ASSSETGLGGYGYT
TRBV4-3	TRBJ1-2	ASSQWQGYGYT
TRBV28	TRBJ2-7	ASSSIYEQY
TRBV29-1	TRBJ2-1	SVEELRGGRYEQF
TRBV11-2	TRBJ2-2	ASSLDPEGDGELF
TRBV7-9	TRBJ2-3	ASTPSGLITDTQY
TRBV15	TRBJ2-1	ATSWGQGLLNEQF
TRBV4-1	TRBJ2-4	ASSQDTRGNIQY
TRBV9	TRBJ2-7	ASSVAGLAGDEQY
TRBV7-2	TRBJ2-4	ASRNRDSVSQNIQY
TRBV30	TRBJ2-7	AASTGTGPYEQY
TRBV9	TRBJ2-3	ASSASGSADTQY
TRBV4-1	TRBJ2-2	ASSQGGGGAGELF
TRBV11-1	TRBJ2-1	ASEGGSYNEQF
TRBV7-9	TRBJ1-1	ASSPGTHTEAF
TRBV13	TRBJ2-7	ASSLSGRLDEQY
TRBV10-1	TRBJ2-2	ASSESGLAGGATNTGELF
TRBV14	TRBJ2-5	ASSPAGAGNQY
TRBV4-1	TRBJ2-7	ASSHPQRWSSYEQY
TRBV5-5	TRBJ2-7	ASSWETESSYEQY
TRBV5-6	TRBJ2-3	ASSLELAGVTDTQY
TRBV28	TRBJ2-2	ASSSLLQARELF
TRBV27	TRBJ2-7	ASSGLSGEGAYEQY
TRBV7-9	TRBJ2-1	ASSPRQNNEQF
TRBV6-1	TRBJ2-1	ASSVTGTSGEEQF
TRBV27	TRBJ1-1	ASSFGGDTEAF
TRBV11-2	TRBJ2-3	ASSSNYRVVTDTQY
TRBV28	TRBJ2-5	ASSRRDRETQY
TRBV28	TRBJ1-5	ASAGSNQPQH
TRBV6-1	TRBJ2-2	ASSLRRSGELF
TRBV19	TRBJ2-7	ASSIDRARGCEQY
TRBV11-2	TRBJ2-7	ASSPLAGGMNEQY
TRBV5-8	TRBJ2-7	ASSLEGSSYEQY
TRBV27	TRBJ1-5	ASSLFLREDQPQH
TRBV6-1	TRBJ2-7	ASRGQSFYEQY